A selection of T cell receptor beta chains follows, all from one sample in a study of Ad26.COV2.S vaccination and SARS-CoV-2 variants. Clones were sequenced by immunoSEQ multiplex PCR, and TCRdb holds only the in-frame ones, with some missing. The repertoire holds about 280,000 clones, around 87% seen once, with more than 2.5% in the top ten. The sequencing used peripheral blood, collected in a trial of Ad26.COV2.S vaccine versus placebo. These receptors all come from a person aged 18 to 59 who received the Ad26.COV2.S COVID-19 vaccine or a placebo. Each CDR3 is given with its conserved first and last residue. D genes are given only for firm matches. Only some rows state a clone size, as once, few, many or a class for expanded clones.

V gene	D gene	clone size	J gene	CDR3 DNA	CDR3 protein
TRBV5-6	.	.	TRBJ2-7	TGTGCCAGCAGCGCCGTAGGAGGGGGCACAACCTACGAGCAGTACTTC	CASSAVGGGTTYEQYF
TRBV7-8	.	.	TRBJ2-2	TGTGCCAGCAGCTTGAGCACCGGGGAGCTGTTTTTT	CASSLSTGELFF
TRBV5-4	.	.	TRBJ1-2	TGTGCCAGCAGCCCAAGAGGGGGGATAGGGCTTAACTATGGCTACACCTTC	CASSPRGGIGLNYGYTF
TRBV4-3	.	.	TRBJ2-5	TGCGCCAGCAGCCAAGGATCAGGGGAGTTGGAGACCCAGTACTTC	CASSQGSGELETQYF
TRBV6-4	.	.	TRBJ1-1	TGTGCCAGCAGTGCCTCTATGAACACTGAAGCTTTCTTT	CASSASMNTEAFF
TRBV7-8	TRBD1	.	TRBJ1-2	TGTGCCAGCAGCGGCAGGGGGCTTCATGGCTACACCTTC	CASSGRGLHGYTF
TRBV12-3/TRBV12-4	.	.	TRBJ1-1	TGTGCCAGCAGTTGGGGGAAGAACACTGAAGCTTTCTTT	CASSWGKNTEAFF
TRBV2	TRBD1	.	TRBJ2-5	TGTGCCAGCAGCAGGACAGGGTTGGGGACCCAGTACTTC	CASSRTGLGTQYF
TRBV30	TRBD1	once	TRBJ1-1	TGTGCCTGGAGTGCCCTTACAGGGGGCACTGAAGCTTTCTTT	CAWSALTGGTEAFF
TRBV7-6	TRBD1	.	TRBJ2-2	TGTGCCAGCAGCTACCGGACAGGTCAGAGGTTGGACACCGGGGAGCTGTTTTTT	CASSYRTGQRLDTGELFF